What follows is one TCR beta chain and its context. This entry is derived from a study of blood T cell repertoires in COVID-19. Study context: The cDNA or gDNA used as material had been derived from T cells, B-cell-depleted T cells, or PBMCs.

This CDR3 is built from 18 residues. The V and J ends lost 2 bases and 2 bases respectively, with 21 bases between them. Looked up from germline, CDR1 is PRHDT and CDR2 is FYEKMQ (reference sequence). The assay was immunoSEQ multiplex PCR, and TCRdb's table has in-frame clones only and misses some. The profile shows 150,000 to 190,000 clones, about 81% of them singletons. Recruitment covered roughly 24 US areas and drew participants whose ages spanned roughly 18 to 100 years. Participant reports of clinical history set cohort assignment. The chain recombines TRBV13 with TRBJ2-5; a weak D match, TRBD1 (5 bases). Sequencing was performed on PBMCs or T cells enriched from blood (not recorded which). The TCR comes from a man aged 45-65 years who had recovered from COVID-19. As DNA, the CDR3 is TGTGCCAGCAGCTTAAGGTCAGGCAGGGTGTACGCTCAAGAGACCCAGTACTTC. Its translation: CASSLRSGRVYAQETQYF.